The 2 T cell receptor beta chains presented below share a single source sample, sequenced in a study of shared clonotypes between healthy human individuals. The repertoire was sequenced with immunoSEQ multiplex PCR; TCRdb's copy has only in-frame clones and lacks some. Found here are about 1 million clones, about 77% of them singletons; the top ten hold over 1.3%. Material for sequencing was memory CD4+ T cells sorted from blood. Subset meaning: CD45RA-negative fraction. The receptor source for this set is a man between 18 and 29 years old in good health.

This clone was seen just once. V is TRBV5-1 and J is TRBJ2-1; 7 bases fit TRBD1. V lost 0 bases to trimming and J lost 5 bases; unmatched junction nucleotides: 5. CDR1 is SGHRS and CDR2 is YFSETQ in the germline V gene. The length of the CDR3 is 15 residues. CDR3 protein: CASSLDDRAHNEQFF. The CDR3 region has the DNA TGCGCCAGCAGCTTGGACGACAGGGCCCACAATGAGCAGTTCTTC. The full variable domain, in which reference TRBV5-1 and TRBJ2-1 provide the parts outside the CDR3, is KAGVTQTPRYLIKTRGQQVTLSCSPISGHRSVSWYQQTPGQGLQFLFEYFSETQRNKGNFPGRFSGRQFSNSRSEMNVSTLELGDSALYLCASSLDDRAHNEQFFGPGTRLTVL.

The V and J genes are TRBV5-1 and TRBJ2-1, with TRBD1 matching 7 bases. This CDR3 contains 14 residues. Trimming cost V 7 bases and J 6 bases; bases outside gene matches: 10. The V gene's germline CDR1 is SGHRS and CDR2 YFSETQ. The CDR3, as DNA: TGCGCCAGCGGATTGCAGGGGGTCGGCAATGAGCAGTTCTTC. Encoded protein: CASGLQGVGNEQFF.